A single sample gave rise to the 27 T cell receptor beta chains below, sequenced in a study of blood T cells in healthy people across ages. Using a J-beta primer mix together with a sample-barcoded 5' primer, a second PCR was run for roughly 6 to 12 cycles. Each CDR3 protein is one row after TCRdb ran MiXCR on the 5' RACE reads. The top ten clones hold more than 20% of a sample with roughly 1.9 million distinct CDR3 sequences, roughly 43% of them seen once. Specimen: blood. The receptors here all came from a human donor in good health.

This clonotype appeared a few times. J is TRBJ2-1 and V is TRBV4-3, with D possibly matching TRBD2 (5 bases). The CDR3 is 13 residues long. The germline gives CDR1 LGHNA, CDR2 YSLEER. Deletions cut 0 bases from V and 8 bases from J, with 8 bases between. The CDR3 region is CASSQEVRDEQFF. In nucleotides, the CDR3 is TGCGCCAGCAGCCAAGAGGTGCGGGATGAGCAGTTCTTC.

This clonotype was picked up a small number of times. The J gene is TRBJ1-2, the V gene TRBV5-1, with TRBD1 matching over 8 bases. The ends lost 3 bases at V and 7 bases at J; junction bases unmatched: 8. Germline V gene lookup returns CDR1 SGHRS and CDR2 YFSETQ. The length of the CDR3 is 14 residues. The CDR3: CASSSPGTGTGYTF. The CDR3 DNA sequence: TGCGCCAGCAGCTCGCCAGGGACAGGAACTGGCTACACCTTC.

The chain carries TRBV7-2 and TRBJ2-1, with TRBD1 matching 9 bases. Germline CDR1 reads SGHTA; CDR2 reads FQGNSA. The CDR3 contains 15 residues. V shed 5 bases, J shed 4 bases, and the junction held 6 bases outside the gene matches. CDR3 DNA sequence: TGTGCCAGCAGCGCTCGGGACAGGGTGTACAATGAGCAGTTCTTC. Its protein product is CASSARDRVYNEQFF.

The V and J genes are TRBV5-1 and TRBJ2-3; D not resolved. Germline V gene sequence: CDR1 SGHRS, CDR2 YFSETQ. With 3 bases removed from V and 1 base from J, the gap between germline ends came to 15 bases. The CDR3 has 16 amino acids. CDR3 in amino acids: CASSSLGPGRTDTQYF. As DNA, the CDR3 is TGCGCCAGCAGCTCCCTAGGACCAGGTCGCACAGATACGCAGTATTTT.

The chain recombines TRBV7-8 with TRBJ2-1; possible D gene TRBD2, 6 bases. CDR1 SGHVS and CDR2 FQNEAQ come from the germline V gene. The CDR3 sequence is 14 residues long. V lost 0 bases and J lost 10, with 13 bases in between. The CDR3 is CASSLAEGRGEQFF. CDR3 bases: TGTGCCAGCAGCTTAGCCGAGGGTCGGGGGGAGCAGTTCTTC. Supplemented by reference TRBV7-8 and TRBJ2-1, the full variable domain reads GAGVSQSPRYKVAKRGQDVALRCDPISGHVSLFWYQQALGQGPEFLTYFQNEAQLDKSGLPSDRFFAERPEGSVSTLKIQRTQQEDSAVYLCASSLAEGRGEQFFGPGTRLTVL.

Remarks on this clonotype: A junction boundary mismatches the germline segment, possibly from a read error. In nucleotides, the CDR3 is TGTGCCAGCTGCTTAGGGGAACTCGAGCAGTACTTC. It yields the protein CASCLGELEQYF. The chain combines TRBV7-2 with TRBJ2-4; a possible D gene is TRBD1 (5 bases). The end of the DNA is better explained by TRBJ2-7, so the J call may be wrong. Germline V CDR1 and CDR2: SGHTA, FQGNSA. The CDR3 is 12 residues long.

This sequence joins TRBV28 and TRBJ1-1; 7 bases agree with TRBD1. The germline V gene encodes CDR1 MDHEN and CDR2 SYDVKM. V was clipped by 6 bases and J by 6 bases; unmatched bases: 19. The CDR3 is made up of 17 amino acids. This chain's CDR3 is CASSSGWDSRFSPEAFF. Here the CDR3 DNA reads TGTGCCAGCAGCTCCGGATGGGACAGCCGTTTTAGTCCTGAAGCTTTCTTT. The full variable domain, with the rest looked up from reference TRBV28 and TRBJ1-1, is DVKVTQSSRYLVKRTGEKVFLECVQDMDHENMFWYRQDPGLGLRLIYFSYDVKMKEKGDIPEGYSVSREKKERFSLILESASTNQTSMYLCASSSGWDSRFSPEAFFGQGTRLTVV.

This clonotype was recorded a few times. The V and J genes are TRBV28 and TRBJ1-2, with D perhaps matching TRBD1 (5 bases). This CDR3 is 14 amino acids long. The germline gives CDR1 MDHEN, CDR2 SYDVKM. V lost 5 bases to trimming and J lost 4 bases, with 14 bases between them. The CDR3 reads CASSPPGVGYGYTF. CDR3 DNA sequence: TGTGCCAGCAGTCCGCCGGGGGTAGGCTATGGCTACACCTTC.

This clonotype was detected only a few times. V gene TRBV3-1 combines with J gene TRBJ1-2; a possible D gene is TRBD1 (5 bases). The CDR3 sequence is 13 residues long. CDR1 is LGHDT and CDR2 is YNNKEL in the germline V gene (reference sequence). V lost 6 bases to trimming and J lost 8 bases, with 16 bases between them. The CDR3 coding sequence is TGTGCCAGCAGTCCGGGACGTGGTACAGGCTACACCTTC. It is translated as CASSPGRGTGYTF.

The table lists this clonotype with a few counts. Here the CDR3 DNA reads TGTGCCAGCAGCCCCGGGGATGGGAACGTTAACTATGGCTACACCTTC. This sequence encodes CASSPGDGNVNYGYTF. The V gene is TRBV6-5, the J gene TRBJ1-2; D remains ambiguous. Trimming removed 6 bases at V and 1 base at J, with 18 bases between. Germline values: CDR1 MNHEY, CDR2 SVGAGI. The CDR3 sequence is 16 residues long.

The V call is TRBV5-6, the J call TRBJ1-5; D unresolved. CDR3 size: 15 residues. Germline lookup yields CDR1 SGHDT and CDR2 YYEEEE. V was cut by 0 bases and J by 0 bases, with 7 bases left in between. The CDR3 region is CASSLGTISNQPQHF. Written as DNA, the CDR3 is TGTGCCAGCAGCTTGGGAACAATTAGCAATCAGCCCCAGCATTTT.

Here the CDR3 DNA reads TGCAGTGCTAGCCGACTAGCGGGGGAGATAGAGGATACGCAGTATTTT. Translated: CSASRLAGEIEDTQYF. V gene TRBV20-1 combines with J gene TRBJ2-3, with TRBD2 identical over 12 bases. In germline, CDR1 is DFQATT, CDR2 SNEGSKA (reference sequence). V lost 3 bases and J lost 6; bases outside the gene matches: 10. The CDR3 loop spans 16 amino acids.

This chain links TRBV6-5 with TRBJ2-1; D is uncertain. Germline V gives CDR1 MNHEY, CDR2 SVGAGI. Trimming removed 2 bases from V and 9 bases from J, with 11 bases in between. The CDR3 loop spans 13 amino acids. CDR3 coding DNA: TGTGCCAGCAGTTACCGCCAGCAGAGTGAGCAGTTCTTC. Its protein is CASSYRQQSEQFF.

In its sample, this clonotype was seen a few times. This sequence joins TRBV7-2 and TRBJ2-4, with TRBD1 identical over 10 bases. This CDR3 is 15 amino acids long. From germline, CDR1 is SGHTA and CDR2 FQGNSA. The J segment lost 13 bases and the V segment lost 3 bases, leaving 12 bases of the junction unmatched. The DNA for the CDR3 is TGTGCCAGCAGCTTCGTGACAGGGGGCGCGTCTGGGCAGTACTTC. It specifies CASSFVTGGASGQYF.

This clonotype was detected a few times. CDR3 sequence reads: CASSQVGTGTDTQYF. The CDR3 DNA is TGCGCCAGCAGCCAAGTCGGGACAGGCACAGATACGCAGTATTTT. This chain links TRBV4-3 with TRBJ2-3, with 7 bases matching TRBD1. The germline CDR1 and CDR2 sequences are LGHNA and YSLEER. The CDR3 runs 15 residues. V shed 1 base and J 1 base; nucleotides not matched to a gene: 2.

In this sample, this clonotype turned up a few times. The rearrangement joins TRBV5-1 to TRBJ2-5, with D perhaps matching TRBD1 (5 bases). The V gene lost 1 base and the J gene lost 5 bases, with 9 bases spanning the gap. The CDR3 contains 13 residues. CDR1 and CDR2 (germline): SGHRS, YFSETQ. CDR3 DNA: TGCGCCAGCAGCTTGATGGGGCCGGAGACCCAGTACTTC. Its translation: CASSLMGPETQYF.

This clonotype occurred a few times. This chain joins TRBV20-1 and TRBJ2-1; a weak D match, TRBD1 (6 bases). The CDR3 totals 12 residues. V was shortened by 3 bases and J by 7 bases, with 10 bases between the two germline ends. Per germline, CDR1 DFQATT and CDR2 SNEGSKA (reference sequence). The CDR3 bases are TGCAGTGCTAGGGACGGACAGAATGAGCAGTTCTTC. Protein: CSARDGQNEQFF.

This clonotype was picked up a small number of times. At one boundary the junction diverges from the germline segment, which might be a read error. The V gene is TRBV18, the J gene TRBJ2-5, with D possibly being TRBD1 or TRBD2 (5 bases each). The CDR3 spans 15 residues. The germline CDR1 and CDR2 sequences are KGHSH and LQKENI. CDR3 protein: CASSRGDPRRETQYF. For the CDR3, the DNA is TGCGCCAGCTCGCGAGGGGACCCAAGACGGGAGACCCAGTACTTC.

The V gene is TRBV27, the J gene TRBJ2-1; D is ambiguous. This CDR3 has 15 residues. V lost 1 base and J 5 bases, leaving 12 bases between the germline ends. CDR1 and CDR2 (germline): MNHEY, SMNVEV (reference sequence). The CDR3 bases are TGTGCCAGCAGTTTATTAGCACAATTTAACAATGAGCAGTTCTTC. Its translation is CASSLLAQFNNEQFF.

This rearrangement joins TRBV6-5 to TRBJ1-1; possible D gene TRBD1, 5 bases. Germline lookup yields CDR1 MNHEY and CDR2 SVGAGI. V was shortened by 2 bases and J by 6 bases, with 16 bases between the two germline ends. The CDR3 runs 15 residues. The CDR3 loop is CASSYVRGEGSEAFF. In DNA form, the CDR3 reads TGTGCCAGCAGTTACGTTCGGGGCGAAGGGTCTGAAGCTTTCTTT.

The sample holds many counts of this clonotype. The CDR3 protein is CASSVVPGSYEQYF. Written as DNA, the CDR3 is TGTGCCAGCAGCGTAGTCCCCGGCTCCTACGAGCAGTACTTC. This chain connects TRBV9 to TRBJ2-7; D gene ambiguous. Germline CDR1 is SGDLS and CDR2 is YYNGEE. CDR3 size: 14 residues. Trimming took off 0 bases at V and 0 bases at J, with 7 bases between the two ends. The entire variable domain, with the rest obtained from reference TRBV9 and TRBJ2-7, is as follows: DSGVTQTPKHLITATGQRVTLRCSPRSGDLSVYWYQQSLDQGLQFLIQYYNGEERAKGNILERFSAQQFPDLHSELNLSSLELGDSALYFCASSVVPGSYEQYFGPGTRLTVT.

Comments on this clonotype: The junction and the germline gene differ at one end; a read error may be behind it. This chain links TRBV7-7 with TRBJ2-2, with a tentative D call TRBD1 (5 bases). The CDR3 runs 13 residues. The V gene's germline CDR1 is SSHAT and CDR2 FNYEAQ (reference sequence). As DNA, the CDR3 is TGTGCTAGCAGCTTAAGTGACAGCGGGGAGCTGTTTTTT. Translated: CASSLSDSGELFF.

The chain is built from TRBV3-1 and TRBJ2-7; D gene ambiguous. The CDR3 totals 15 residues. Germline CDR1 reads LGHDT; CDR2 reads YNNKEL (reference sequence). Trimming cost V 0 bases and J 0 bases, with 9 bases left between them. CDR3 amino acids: CASSQEAAASYEQYF. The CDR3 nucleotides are TGTGCCAGCAGCCAAGAGGCGGCGGCCTCCTACGAGCAGTACTTC.

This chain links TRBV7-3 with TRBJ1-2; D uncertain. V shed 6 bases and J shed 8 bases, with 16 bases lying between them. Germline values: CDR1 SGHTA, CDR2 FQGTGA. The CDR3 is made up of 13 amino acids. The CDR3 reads CASSRNQALGYTF. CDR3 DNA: TGTGCCAGCAGTCGTAACCAGGCTCTGGGCTACACCTTC.

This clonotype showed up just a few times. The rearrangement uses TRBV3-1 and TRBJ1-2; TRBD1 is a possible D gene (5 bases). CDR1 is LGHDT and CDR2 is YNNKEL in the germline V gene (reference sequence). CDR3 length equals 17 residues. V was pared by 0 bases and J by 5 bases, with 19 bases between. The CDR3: CASSQDSTGTRGYGYTF. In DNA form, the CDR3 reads TGTGCCAGCAGCCAAGACTCCACCGGGACCCGTGGATATGGCTACACCTTC.

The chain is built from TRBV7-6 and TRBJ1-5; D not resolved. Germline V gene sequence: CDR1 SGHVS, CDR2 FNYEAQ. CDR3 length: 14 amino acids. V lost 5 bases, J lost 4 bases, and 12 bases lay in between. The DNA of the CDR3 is TGTGCCAGCAGCCTTCGGACGGGGAATCAGCCCCAGCATTTT. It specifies CASSLRTGNQPQHF.

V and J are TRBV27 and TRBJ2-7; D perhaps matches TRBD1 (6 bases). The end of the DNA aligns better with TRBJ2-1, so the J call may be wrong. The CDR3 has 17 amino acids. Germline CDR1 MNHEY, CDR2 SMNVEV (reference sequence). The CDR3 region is CASSLSLRGSTGDEQFF. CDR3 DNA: TGTGCCAGCAGTTTATCTCTTCGGGGTTCGACAGGAGATGAGCAGTTCTTC.